The 8 T cell receptor beta chains presented below share a single source sample, sequenced in a study of CD8 T cells in Susac syndrome. Random hexamers were used to reverse transcribe the RNA input (about 0.45 to 1 ug). TCRdb passed the immunoSEQ multiplex PCR reads through MiXCR, listing each CDR3 protein once. The sample records 150,000 to 200,000 distinct CDR3 sequences, less than 95% being singletons. Sequencing was carried out using CD4+ T cells from PBMCs. The receptors come from a human donor with multiple sclerosis.

V and J are TRBV12-3 or TRBV12-4 and TRBJ1-1; possibly TRBD1 for D (5 bases). The ends were cut back, 8 bases at V and 0 bases at J, with 16 bases in the middle. The CDR3 totals 15 residues. CDR3 region: CASGQSQSMNTEAFF. The CDR3 DNA reads TGTGCCAGCGGACAATCACAGTCAATGAACACTGAAGCTTTCTTT.

The V gene is TRBV2, the J gene TRBJ1-1, with a weak D call TRBD1 (5 bases). Trimming pared 2 bases from V and 4 bases from J, leaving 11 bases between. The CDR3 loop spans 14 amino acids. Per the germline V gene, CDR1 is SNHLY and CDR2 is FYNNEI. The CDR3 loop is CASSELGGSTEAFF. The CDR3 DNA follows: TGTGCCAGCAGTGAACTGGGGGGGAGCACTGAAGCTTTCTTT. Full variable domain (outside the CDR3, taken from reference TRBV2 and TRBJ1-1): EPEVTQTPSHQVTQMGQEVILRCVPISNHLYFYWYRQILGQKVEFLVSFYNNEISEKSEIFDDQFSVERPDGSNFTLKIRSTKLEDSAMYFCASSELGGSTEAFFGQGTRLTVV.

The V and J genes are TRBV7-6 and TRBJ2-1; 8 nucleotides match TRBD1. CDR1 SGHVS and CDR2 FNYEAQ come from the germline V gene. The ends lost 5 bases at V and 14 bases at J; junction bases unmatched: 5. The CDR3 is made up of 11 amino acids. Written as DNA, the CDR3 is TGTGCCAGCAGCCGGGGACAGGCTAAGTTCTTC. Its translation is CASSRGQAKFF.

The gene calls are TRBV13 and TRBJ1-5, with unresolved D. Deletions cut 8 bases from V and 3 bases from J, with 14 bases between. Germline loops: CDR1 PRHDT, CDR2 FYEKMQ (reference sequence). The CDR3 extends over 14 amino acids. The CDR3, as DNA: TGTGCCAGCCTTGGACGGGTTTCCAATCAGCCCCAGCATTTT. This translates into CASLGRVSNQPQHF.

This clonotype was recorded once. The chain recombines TRBV19 with TRBJ1-1; TRBD1 might be the D (5 bases). V was cut by 6 bases and J by 4 bases, with 15 bases left in between. The CDR3 contains 14 residues. The germline V gene has CDR1 LNHDA and CDR2 SQIVND (reference sequence). The CDR3 here is CASRGVEGPTEAFF. The CDR3 DNA is TGTGCCAGTAGGGGGGTCGAGGGACCCACTGAAGCTTTCTTT.

The CDR3 DNA reads as TGTGCCAGCAGTTCGGGACCAGGGGGTAATGAGCAGTTCTTC. Encoded protein: CASSSGPGGNEQFF. The chain uses TRBV12-3 or TRBV12-4 and TRBJ2-1; 7 positions match TRBD1. With V trimmed by 4 bases and J by 7 bases, 7 bases remained unmatched. CDR3 length: 14 residues.

The chain couples TRBV12-3 or TRBV12-4 to TRBJ1-5, with a possible D match to TRBD1 (6 bases). The CDR3 covers 13 residues. The V gene lost 5 bases and the J gene lost 5 bases, with 10 bases spanning the gap. This chain's CDR3 is CASSGQLDQPQHF. The CDR3, as DNA: TGTGCCAGCAGTGGACAGTTGGATCAGCCCCAGCATTTT.

This rearrangement joins TRBV25-1 to TRBJ2-2, with TRBD2 matching 9 bases. Per the germline V gene, CDR1 is MGHDK and CDR2 is SYGVNS. V shed 4 bases and J 5 bases; nucleotides not matched to a gene: 5. This CDR3 contains 15 residues. CDR3 nucleotides: TGTGCCAGCAGTGGGACCACTAGCGGGACCGGGGAGCTGTTTTTT. Translation: CASSGTTSGTGELFF.